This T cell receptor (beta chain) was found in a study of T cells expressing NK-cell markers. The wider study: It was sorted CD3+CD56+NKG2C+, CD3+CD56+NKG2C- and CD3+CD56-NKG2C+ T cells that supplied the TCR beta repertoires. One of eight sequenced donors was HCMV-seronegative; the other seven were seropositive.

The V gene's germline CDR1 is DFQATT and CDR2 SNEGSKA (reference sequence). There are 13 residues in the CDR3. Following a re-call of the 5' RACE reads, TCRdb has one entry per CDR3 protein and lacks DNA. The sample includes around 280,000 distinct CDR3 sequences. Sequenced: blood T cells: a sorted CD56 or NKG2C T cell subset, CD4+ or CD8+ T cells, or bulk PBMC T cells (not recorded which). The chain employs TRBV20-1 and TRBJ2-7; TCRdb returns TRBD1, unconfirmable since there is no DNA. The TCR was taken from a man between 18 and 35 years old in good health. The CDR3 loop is CSVSRDPLYEQYF.